This is a list of T cell receptor beta chains from one sample in a study of human T cells and chemical hapten exposure. TCRdb itself ran the 5' RACE reads through MiXCR, one entry per CDR3 protein. The sample lists tens of thousands of distinct CDR3 sequences, about 8.4% occurring once. The receptor set was obtained from a male donor in good health. The CDR3 runs from the conserved cysteine through the conserved F or W. The D gene is left open where the match is weak. Clone sizes are given selectively: once, few, many, or a class where the clone is expanded.

V,J,length,size,D,DNA,CDR3
TRBV12-3/TRBV12-4,TRBJ1-1,14,NA,NA,TGTGCCAGCAGTTCGATTAGGGGCTCCACTGAAGCTTTCTTT,CASSSIRGSTEAFF
TRBV6-1,TRBJ1-5,14,many,NA,TGTGCCAGCAGTTACCAGGGCCTCAATCAGCCCCAGCATTTT,CASSYQGLNQPQHF
TRBV12-3/TRBV12-4,TRBJ2-7,12,NA,NA,TGTGCCAGCAGTTCAACCCCTGGCGAGCAGTACTTC,CASSSTPGEQYF
TRBV2,TRBJ1-1,14,NA,NA,TGTGCCAGCAGTGAAGAGGGGGAGGTGGCTGAAGCTTTCTTT,CASSEEGEVAEAFF
TRBV19,TRBJ1-1,14,NA,NA,TGTGCCAGTAGTCGAAAATACTACATGGGGGGAGCTTTCTTT,CASSRKYYMGGAFF
TRBV12-3/TRBV12-4,TRBJ1-1,17,NA,TRBD1,TGTGCCAGCAGTTTAGAAAGGACAGGGGTCCGGAACACTGAAGCTTTCTTT,CASSLERTGVRNTEAFF
TRBV28,TRBJ1-2,12,NA,TRBD1,TGTGCCAGCAGTCCAGGGGGCTATGGCGACACCTTC,CASSPGGYGDTF
TRBV10-3,TRBJ2-3,16,few,TRBD2,TGTGCCATCAGTGAGAACGCTAGCGGGGGGGCAGATACGCAGTATTTT,CAISENASGGADTQYF
TRBV15,TRBJ2-3,16,NA,TRBD2,TGTGCCACCAGCAGATTCGGGGGGACTAGCACAGATACGCAGTATTTT,CATSRFGGTSTDTQYF
TRBV20-1,TRBJ1-6,12,few,NA,TGCAGTGCTAGAGTGTCGACCTCACCCCTCCACTTT,CSARVSTSPLHF
TRBV6-5,TRBJ1-1,14,many,NA,TGTGCCAGCAGTTCCAGGGGCATGAACACTGAAGCTTTCTTT,CASSSRGMNTEAFF
TRBV19,TRBJ2-7,15,few,TRBD2,TGTGCCAGTAGGGGAATAGCGGGAGCCAGCTACGAGCAGTACTTC,CASRGIAGASYEQYF
TRBV12-3/TRBV12-4,TRBJ2-2,13,few,NA,TGTGCCAGCAGTTTACAGAGCACCGGGGAGCTGTTTTTT,CASSLQSTGELFF
TRBV2,TRBJ2-5,13,few,NA,TGTGCCAGCAGTGAAGGGCGGATTCAGACCCAGTACTTC,CASSEGRIQTQYF
TRBV10-3,TRBJ2-7,15,few,NA,TGTGCCATCAGCGTTGAGGGATCCCCTACCTACGAGCAGTACTTC,CAISVEGSPTYEQYF
TRBV5-1,TRBJ1-1,15,NA,NA,TGCGCCAGCAGCCCCGAGACCGTCCTAGGCACTGAGGCTTTCTTT,CASSPETVLGTEAFF
TRBV28,TRBJ2-7,17,many,NA,TGTGCCAGCAGTTCCCGCCCAAGCAGGGGCATATCCTACGAGCAGTACTTC,CASSSRPSRGISYEQYF
TRBV20-1,TRBJ1-1,12,many,NA,TGCAGTGCTAGAGATGAGGGAACTGAAGCTTTCTTT,CSARDEGTEAFF
TRBV5-4,TRBJ2-3,15,few,NA,TGTGCCAGCAGCTTGGCCGGGGCCTTCACAGATACGCAGTATTTT,CASSLAGAFTDTQYF
TRBV3-1,TRBJ1-1,12,many,NA,TGTGCCACCCGGGGTTGGAACACTGAAGCTTTCTTT,CATRGWNTEAFF
TRBV7-2,TRBJ1-3,13,many,NA,TGTGCCAGCAGCAGGAACTCTGGAAACACCATATATTTT,CASSRNSGNTIYF
TRBV11-1,TRBJ1-6,13,NA,TRBD1,TGTGCCAGCAGTTTACAGGGGTTGGCACCCCTCCACTTT,CASSLQGLAPLHF
TRBV5-1,TRBJ2-5,11,medium-sized,NA,TGCGCCAGCAGCTTCCAAGAGACCCAGTACTTC,CASSFQETQYF
TRBV6-4,TRBJ2-2,14,many,NA,TGTGCCAGCAAAGAGGCTCGGGCTACCGGGGAGCTGTTTTTT,CASKEARATGELFF
TRBV7-2,TRBJ2-5,16,few,TRBD1,TGTGCCAGCAGCTTAGGCTCGACAGGGAAACAAGAGACCCAGTACTTC,CASSLGSTGKQETQYF
TRBV6-1,TRBJ1-5,15,few,NA,TGTGCCAGCAGTGAAAACGGGGGCCGCAATCAGCCCCAGCATTTT,CASSENGGRNQPQHF
TRBV6-5,TRBJ1-2,15,few,TRBD1,TGTGCCAGCAGCACCGGACAGGGGGCATTATATGGCTACACCTTC,CASSTGQGALYGYTF
TRBV6-1,TRBJ2-4,13,NA,NA,TGTGCCAGCACCCCGGCCTCCAAAAACATTCAGTACTTC,CASTPASKNIQYF
TRBV7-9,TRBJ2-3,15,NA,TRBD1,TGTGCCAGCAGCTTTTCCGGGACAGGCACAGATACGCAGTATTTT,CASSFSGTGTDTQYF
TRBV11-2,TRBJ2-1,18,few,TRBD2,TGTGCCAGCAGCCCCCTCTTGTCAGCGGGAGGCTCCTACAATGAGCAGTTCTTC,CASSPLLSAGGSYNEQFF
TRBV2,TRBJ1-1,10,NA,NA,TGTGCCAGCAGTGATTCTGAAGCTTTCTTT,CASSDSEAFF
TRBV6-5,TRBJ1-1,16,few,TRBD1,TGTGCCAGCAGTTCCCCGGGACAGGGGTCTAACACTGAAGCTTTCTTT,CASSSPGQGSNTEAFF
TRBV7-2,TRBJ1-2,13,many,NA,TGTGCCAGCAGCTTAAACCAGGGAAGTAGCTACACCTTC,CASSLNQGSSYTF
TRBV27,TRBJ2-5,14,many,TRBD1,TGTGCCAGCAGTTGGACAGGTTCGCAAGAGACCCAGTACTTC,CASSWTGSQETQYF
TRBV12-5,TRBJ2-7,13,few,NA,TGTGCTAGTGGTCGAGGACATTCCTACGAGCAGTACTTC,CASGRGHSYEQYF
TRBV12-3/TRBV12-4,TRBJ1-3,15,many,NA,TGTGCCAGCAGTTTCCAGATAGACTCTGGAAACACCATATATTTT,CASSFQIDSGNTIYF
TRBV5-6,TRBJ1-5,17,many,TRBD1,TGTGCCAGCAGCTTGGCAGGGACAGGGAATAGCAATCAGCCCCAGCATTTT,CASSLAGTGNSNQPQHF
TRBV6-2/TRBV6-3,TRBJ1-1,14,NA,NA,TGTGCCAGCAGTTACTTGATGTCATCGTACGGGGCTTTCTTT,CASSYLMSSYGAFF
TRBV6-6,TRBJ1-1,15,few,TRBD1,TGTGCCAGCAGGCAGGGGGCGGGTAAGAACACTGAAGCTTTCTTT,CASRQGAGKNTEAFF
TRBV20-1,TRBJ1-5,15,many,NA,TGCAGTGCTATGATCGCTTCTGGAGGCAATCAGCCCCAGCATTTT,CSAMIASGGNQPQHF
TRBV20-1,TRBJ1-6,17,few,NA,TGCAGTGCTAGAGAATTCCAGGGTCGGGACCTTAATTCACCCCTCCACTTT,CSAREFQGRDLNSPLHF
TRBV29-1,TRBJ2-1,14,many,NA,TGCAGCGTTGAACCCCTGACAGGATACAATGAGCAGTTCTTC,CSVEPLTGYNEQFF
TRBV10-3,TRBJ1-5,16,many,NA,TGTGCCATCAGTGAGTCCCGGACAGCTTACATTCAGCCCCAGCATTTT,CAISESRTAYIQPQHF
TRBV20-1,TRBJ2-5,12,many,TRBD1,TGCAGTGCTGGGACAGTTCAAGAGACCCAGTACTTC,CSAGTVQETQYF
TRBV4-1,TRBJ2-3,19,few,NA,TGCGCCAGCAGCCAACCCATACAACGAGGCGGGAAGGTATCAGATACGCAGTATTTT,CASSQPIQRGGKVSDTQYF
TRBV7-2,TRBJ1-4,15,NA,NA,TGTGCCAGCAGCCTCAGGGGTCGCACTAATGAAAAACTGTTTTTT,CASSLRGRTNEKLFF
TRBV7-9,TRBJ2-6,16,few,NA,TGTGCCAGCAGCTACAGCGGAATCTCTGGGGCCAACGTCCTGACTTTC,CASSYSGISGANVLTF
TRBV29-1,TRBJ2-1,13,few,TRBD1,TGCAGCGGCCGGGACAGGGGCTACAATGAGCAGTTCTTC,CSGRDRGYNEQFF
TRBV11-2,TRBJ2-1,13,few,NA,TGTGCCAGCAGCTTAGTCTGGGACAATGAGCAGTTCTTC,CASSLVWDNEQFF
TRBV29-1,TRBJ2-6,13,many,NA,TGCAGCGTTGAAGGCTCTGGGGCCAACGTCCTGACTTTC,CSVEGSGANVLTF